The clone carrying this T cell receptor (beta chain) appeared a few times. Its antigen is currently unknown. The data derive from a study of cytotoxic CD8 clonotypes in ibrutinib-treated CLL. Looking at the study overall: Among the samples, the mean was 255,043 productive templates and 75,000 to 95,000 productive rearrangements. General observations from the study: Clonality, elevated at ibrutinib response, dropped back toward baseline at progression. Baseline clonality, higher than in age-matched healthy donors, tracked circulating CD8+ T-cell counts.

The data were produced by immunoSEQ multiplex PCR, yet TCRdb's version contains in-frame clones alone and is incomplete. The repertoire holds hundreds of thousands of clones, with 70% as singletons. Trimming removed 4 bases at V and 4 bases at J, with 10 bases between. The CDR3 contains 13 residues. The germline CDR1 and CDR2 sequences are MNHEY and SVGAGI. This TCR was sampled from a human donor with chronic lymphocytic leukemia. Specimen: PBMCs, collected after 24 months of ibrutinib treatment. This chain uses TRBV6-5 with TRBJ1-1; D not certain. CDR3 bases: TGTGCCAGCAGTTTGAGTTTGGGCACTGAAGCTTTCTTT. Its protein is CASSLSLGTEAFF.